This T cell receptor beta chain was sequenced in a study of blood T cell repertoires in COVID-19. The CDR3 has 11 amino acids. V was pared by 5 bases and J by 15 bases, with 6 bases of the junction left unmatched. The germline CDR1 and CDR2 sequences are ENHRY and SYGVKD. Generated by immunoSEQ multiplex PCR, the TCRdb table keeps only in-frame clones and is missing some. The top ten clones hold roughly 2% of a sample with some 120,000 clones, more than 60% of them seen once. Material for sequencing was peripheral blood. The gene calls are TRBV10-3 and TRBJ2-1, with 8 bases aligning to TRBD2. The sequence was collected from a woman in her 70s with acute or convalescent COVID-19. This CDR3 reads CAISPGTSRFF. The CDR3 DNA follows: TGTGCCATCAGTCCCGGGACTAGTCGGTTCTTC.